The 3 T cell receptor beta chains given below trace back to one sample, sequenced in a study of beta chain features in type 1 diabetes (dated 2018 in TCRdb). General findings and caveats noted by the study authors: A moderate but significant shortening of TCRB CDR3 length was observed in type 1 diabetes patients in all four CD4+ subsets.

Library preparation employed the immunoSEQ multiplex PCR assay. The entire isolated RNA was reverse transcribed using the High Capacity cDNA Reverse Transcription Kit, and thus expressed TCRB transcripts were sequenced. TCRdb stores this immuneACCESS table with in-frame sequences only. Part of the clones is absent; in the studies checked, under half of the shortfall reflects unresolved V genes, and no reason is known for the rest. The sample table contains roughly 350,000 clones; only one count was recorded for 8% to 10% of them. The ten top clones hold roughly 0.6% of the sample. The antigens for these receptors are not known. The sample taken for sequencing was central memory CD4+ T cells from blood. These receptors all stem from a man aged 25 to 40 with type 1 diabetes.

The sample holds many counts of this clone. The chain recombines TRBV13 with TRBJ2-1; 10 nucleotides match TRBD2. CDR1 is PRHDT, CDR2 FYEKMQ, per germline (reference sequence). V lost 6 bases and J lost 5; bases outside the gene matches: 4. This CDR3 is 14 amino acids long. The CDR3 coding sequence is TGTGCCAGCAGTCGGACTAGCGGCCACAATGAGCAGTTCTTC. Its translation: CASSRTSGHNEQFF.

This clone came up a few times. In nucleotides, the CDR3 is TGTGCCAGCAGTCCCCGGGTCGGGAGGGGTGTTGGCTACACCTTC. Residues: CASSPRVGRGVGYTF. The gene calls are TRBV6-5 and TRBJ1-2, with a possible D match to TRBD1 (5 bases). Per germline, CDR1 MNHEY and CDR2 SVGAGI. This CDR3 has 15 residues. Trimming cost V 5 bases and J 7 bases, with 20 bases left between them.

This clone has a count of ten or more. The CDR3 protein is CASSPPGSSGYGYTF. The CDR3 nucleotides are TGTGCCAGCAGTCCACCGGGGAGCAGCGGCTATGGCTACACCTTC. V is TRBV28 and J is TRBJ1-2, with D unresolved. The length of the CDR3 is 15 residues. The ends were cut back, 5 bases at V and 4 bases at J, with 17 bases in the middle. Germline V lookup: CDR1 MDHEN, CDR2 SYDVKM.